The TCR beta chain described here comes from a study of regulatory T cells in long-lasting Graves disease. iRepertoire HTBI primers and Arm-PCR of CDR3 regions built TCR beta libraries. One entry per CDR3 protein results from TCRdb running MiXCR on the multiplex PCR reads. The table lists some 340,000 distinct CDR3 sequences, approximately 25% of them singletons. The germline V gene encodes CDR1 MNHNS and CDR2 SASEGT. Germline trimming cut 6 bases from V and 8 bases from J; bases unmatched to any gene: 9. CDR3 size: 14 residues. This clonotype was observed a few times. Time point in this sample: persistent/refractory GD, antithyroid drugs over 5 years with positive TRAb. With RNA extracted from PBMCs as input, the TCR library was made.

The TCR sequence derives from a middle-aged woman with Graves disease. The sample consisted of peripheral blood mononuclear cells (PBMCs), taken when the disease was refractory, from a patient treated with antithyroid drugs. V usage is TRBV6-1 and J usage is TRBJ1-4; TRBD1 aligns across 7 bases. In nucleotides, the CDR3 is TGTGCCAGCAGAAGACAGGGCGCGAGGGAAAAACTGTTTTTT. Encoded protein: CASRRQGAREKLFF.